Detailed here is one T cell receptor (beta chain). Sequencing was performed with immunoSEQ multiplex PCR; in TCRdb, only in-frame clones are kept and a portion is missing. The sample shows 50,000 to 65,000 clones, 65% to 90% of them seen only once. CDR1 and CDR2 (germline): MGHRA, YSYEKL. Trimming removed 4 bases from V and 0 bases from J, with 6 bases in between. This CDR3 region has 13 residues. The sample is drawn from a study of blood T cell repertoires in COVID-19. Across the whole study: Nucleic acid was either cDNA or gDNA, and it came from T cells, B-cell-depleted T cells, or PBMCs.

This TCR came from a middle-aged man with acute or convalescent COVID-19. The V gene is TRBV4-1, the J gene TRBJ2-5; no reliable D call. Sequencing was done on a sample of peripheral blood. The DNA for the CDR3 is TGCGCCAGCAGCCGGCAGGACCAAGAGACCCAGTACTTC. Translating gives CASSRQDQETQYF.